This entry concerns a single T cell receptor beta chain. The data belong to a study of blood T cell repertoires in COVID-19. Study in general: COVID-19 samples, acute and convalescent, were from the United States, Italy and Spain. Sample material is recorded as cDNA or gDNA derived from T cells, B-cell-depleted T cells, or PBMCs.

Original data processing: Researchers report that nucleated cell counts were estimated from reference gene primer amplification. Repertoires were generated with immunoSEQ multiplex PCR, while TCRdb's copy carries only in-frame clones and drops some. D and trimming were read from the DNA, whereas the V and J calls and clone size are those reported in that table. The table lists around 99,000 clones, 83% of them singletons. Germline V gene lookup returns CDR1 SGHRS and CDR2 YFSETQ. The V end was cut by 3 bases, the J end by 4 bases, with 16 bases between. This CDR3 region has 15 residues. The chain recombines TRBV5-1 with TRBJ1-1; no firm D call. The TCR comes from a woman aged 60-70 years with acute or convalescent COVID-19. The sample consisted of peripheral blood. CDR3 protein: CASSSGEWIGTEAFF. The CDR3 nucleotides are TGCGCCAGCAGCTCTGGAGAGTGGATCGGCACTGAAGCTTTCTTT.